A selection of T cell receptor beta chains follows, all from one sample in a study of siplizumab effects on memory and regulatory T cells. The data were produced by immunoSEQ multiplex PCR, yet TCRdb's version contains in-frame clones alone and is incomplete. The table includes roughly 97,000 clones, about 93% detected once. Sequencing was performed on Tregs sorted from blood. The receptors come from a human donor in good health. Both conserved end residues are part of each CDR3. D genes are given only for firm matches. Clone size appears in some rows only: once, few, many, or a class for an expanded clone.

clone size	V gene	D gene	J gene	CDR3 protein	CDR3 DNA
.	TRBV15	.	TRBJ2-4	CATSRGDVAAAKNIQYF	TGTGCCACCAGCAGAGGGGACGTGGCAGCGGCGAAAAACATTCAGTACTTC
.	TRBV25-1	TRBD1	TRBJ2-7	CASGRQGSYEQYF	TGTGCCAGCGGACGACAGGGCTCCTACGAGCAGTACTTC
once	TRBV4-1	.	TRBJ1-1	CASSQLDRNTEAFF	TGCGCCAGCAGCCAACTTGACAGGAACACTGAAGCTTTCTTT
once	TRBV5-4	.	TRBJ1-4	CASSEEGATNEKLFF	TGTGCCAGCAGCGAAGAGGGGGCAACTAATGAAAAACTGTTTTTT
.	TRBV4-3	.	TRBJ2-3	CASSRSNLDTQYF	TGCGCCAGCAGCCGGTCTAACTTGGATACGCAGTATTTT
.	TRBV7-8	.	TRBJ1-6	CASSRAANSPLHF	TGTGCCAGCAGCCGGGCGGCAAATTCACCCCTCCACTTT
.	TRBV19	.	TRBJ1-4	CASTPHGRGKGLFF	TGTGCCAGTACCCCCCACGGCCGGGGGAAGGGGCTGTTTTTT
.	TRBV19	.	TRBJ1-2	CASSTPDKTGYTF	TGTGCCAGTAGTACGCCTGACAAGACAGGCTACACCTTC
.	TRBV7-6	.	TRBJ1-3	CASSYGRPFSGNTIYF	TGTGCCAGCAGTTACGGACGTCCATTCTCTGGAAACACCATATATTTT
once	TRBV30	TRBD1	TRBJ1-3	CAWMGDRQGDGNTIYF	TGTGCCTGGATGGGGGACCGGCAGGGGGATGGAAACACCATATATTTT
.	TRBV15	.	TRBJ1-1	CATSIGWDTEAFF	TGTGCCACCAGCATAGGGTGGGACACTGAAGCTTTCTTT
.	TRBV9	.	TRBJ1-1	CASSVEVGEAFF	TGTGCCAGCAGCGTAGAGGTGGGTGAAGCTTTCTTT
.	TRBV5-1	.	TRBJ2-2	CASSRSPVNTGELFF	TGCGCCAGCAGCCGATCTCCGGTGAACACCGGGGAGCTGTTTTTT
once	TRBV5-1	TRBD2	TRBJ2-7	CASSFSGTSGRTYEQYF	TGCGCCAGCAGCTTTAGCGGGACTAGCGGGAGGACCTACGAGCAGTACTTC
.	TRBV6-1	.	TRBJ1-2	CASSDRGGYTF	TGTGCCAGCAGTGACAGGGGCGGCTACACCTTC
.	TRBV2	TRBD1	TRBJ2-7	CASSYRGLSYEQYF	TGTGCCAGCAGTTACAGGGGGCTTAGTTACGAGCAGTACTTC
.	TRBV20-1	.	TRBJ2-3	CSVRTTDTQYF	TGCAGTGTACGAACCACAGATACGCAGTATTTT
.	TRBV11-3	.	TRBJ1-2	CASSIGQPGSYTF	TGTGCCAGCAGCATCGGACAGCCTGGGAGCTACACCTTC
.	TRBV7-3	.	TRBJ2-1	CASGTGTYNEQFF	TGTGCCTCGGGTACGGGGACCTACAATGAGCAGTTCTTC
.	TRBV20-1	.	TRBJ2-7	CSARALAEQYF	TGCAGTGCTAGGGCGCTAGCGGAGCAGTACTTC
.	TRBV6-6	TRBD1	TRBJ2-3	CASRQGADTQYF	TGTGCCAGCAGACAGGGGGCAGATACGCAGTATTTT
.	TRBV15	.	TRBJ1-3	CATSLGRPGGNTIYF	TGTGCCACCAGCTTAGGACGGCCAGGAGGAAACACCATATATTTT
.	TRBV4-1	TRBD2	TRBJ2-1	CASSQASGSSYNEQFF	TGCGCCAGCAGCCAAGCGAGCGGGAGTTCCTACAATGAGCAGTTCTTC
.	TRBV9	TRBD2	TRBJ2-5	CASSAPGLAGRETQYF	TGTGCCAGCAGCGCCCCGGGACTAGCGGGTCGGGAGACCCAGTACTTC
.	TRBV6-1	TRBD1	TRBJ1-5	CASSEGTGGRQPQHF	TGTGCCAGCAGTGAGGGGACAGGGGGGAGACAGCCCCAGCATTTT
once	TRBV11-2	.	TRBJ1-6	CASSSKIGQSSYNSPLHF	TGTGCCAGCAGCTCCAAAATCGGACAGAGCTCCTATAATTCACCCCTCCACTTT
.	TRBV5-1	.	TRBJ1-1	CASSLSKIGPGTEAFF	TGCGCCAGCAGCTTGAGTAAAATCGGACCGGGCACTGAAGCTTTCTTT
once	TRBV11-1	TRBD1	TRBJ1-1	CASSPSDRGLTEAFF	TGTGCCAGCAGCCCATCGGACAGGGGGCTTACTGAAGCTTTCTTT
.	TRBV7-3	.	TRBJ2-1	CASSPKGTSELFF	TGTGCCAGCAGCCCGAAGGGCACCTCCGAACTGTTCTTC
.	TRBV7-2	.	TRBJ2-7	CASSLITVAEQYF	TGTGCCAGCAGCTTAATCACCGTAGCCGAGCAGTACTTC
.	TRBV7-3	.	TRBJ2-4	CASSLLAGNIQYF	TGTGCCAGCAGCTTACTGGCAGGAAACATTCAGTACTTC